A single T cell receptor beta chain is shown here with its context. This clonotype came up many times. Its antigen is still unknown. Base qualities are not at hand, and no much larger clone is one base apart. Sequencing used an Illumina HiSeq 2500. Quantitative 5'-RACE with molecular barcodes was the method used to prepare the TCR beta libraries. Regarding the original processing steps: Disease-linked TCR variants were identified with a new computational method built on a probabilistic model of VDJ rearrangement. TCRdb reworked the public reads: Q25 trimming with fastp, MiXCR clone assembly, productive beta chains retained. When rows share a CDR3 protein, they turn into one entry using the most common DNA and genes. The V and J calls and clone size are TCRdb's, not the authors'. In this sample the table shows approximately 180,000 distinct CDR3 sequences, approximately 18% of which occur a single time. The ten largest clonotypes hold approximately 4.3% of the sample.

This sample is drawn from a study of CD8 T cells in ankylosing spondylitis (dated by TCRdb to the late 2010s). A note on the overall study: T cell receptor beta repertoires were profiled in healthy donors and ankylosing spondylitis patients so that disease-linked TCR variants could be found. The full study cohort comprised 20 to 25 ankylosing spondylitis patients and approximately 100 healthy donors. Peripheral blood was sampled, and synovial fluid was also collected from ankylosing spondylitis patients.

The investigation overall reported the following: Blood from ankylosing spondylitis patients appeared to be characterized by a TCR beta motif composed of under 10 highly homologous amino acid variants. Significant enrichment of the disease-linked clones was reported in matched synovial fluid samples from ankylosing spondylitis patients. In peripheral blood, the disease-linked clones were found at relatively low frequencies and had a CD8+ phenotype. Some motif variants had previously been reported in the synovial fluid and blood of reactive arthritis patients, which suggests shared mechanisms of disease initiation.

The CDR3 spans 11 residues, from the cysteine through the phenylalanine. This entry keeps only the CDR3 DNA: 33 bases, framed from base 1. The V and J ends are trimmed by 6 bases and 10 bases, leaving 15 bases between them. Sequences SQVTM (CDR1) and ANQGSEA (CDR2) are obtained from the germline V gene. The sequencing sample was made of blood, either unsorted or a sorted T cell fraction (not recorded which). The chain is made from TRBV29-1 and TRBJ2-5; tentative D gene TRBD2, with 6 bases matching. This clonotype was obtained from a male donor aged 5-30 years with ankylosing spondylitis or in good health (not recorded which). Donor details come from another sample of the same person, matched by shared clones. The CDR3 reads CSVPGGMGQYF. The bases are TGCAGCGTGCCGGGCGGGATGGGCCAGTACTTC. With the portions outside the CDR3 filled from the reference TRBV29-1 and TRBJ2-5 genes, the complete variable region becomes SAVISQKPSRDICQRGTSLTIQCQVDSQVTMMFWYRQQPGQSLTLIATANQGSEATYESGFVIDKFPISRPNLTFSTLTVSNMSPEDSSIYLCSVPGGMGQYFGPGTRLLVL.